The clone carrying this T cell receptor (beta chain) has a handful of counts. Its target is unknown. The record originates from a study of tumor and adjacent non-tumor tissue in lung cancer. The wider study: There were 12 adenocarcinoma, a couple of squamous cell carcinoma and 1 small cell lung cancer cases. The study's findings and limits: Significantly higher TCR diversity was found in tumor than normal lung.

This CDR3 has 12 amino acids. Trimming shortened V by 6 bases and J by 4 bases, and 9 bases separated the two germline ends. CDR1 MNHEY and CDR2 SVGAGI come from the germline V gene. No cell sorting was done before RNA was extracted from the tissue. TCRbeta libraries were built with three rounds of nested PCR, modified from ARM-PCR. TCRdb reprocessed the multiplex PCR reads via MiXCR and lists one record per CDR3 protein. The sample lists around 200,000 distinct CDR3 sequences, roughly 70% occurring once. Sequencing was carried out using lung tumor tissue. The TCR sequence derives from a man aged 55-75 years with non-small cell lung cancer. The chain combines TRBV6-5 with TRBJ1-1; tentative D call: TRBD1 (5 bases). The CDR3: CASRGRSTEAFF. DNA for the CDR3: TGTGCCAGCAGGGGGCGATCCACTGAAGCTTTCTTT.